Listed below are T cell receptor beta chains from one sample, sequenced in a study of breast tumors, draining lymph nodes, adjacent tissues. TCRdb used MiXCR to reprocess the multiplex PCR reads, holding one entry per CDR3 protein. The profile covers 170,000 or so distinct CDR3 sequences, with about 30% appearing a single time and 3.5% to 4.5% taken by the ten largest. The sequenced sample consisted of axillary lymph node tissue. The receptor source for this set is a female donor with breast cancer. Some clones in this sample may be carry-over from other donors' samples. Both conserved end residues are trimmed from each CDR3.

TRBJ2-3,TRBV2,11,ASSVVYTDTQY
TRBJ1-5,TRBV25-1,11,ASPGQGNQPQH
TRBJ2-1,TRBV6-1,13,ASSDRVSSYNEQF
TRBJ2-7,TRBV11-3,13,ASSPGTASSYEQY
TRBJ2-2,TRBV5-8,13,ASSPGQGLTGELF
TRBJ2-7,TRBV5-8,12,ASSLGTSDYEQY
TRBJ2-1,TRBV7-6,15,ASSLAPPGLGYNEQF
TRBJ2-5,TRBV12-5,11,ASADRGLETQY
TRBJ2-4,TRBV30,12,AWSAQAGNGIQY
TRBJ1-3,TRBV12-3/TRBV12-4,14,ASKTRDRGSGNTIY
TRBJ2-2,TRBV19,14,ASSMGRTFNTGELF
TRBJ1-1,TRBV7-2,12,ASSLAVGGPEAF
TRBJ2-3,TRBV5-8,11,ASSASSTDTQY
TRBJ2-5,TRBV7-9,17,ASTYGGGAGGLGGETQY
TRBJ1-3,TRBV7-9,15,ASSLAAWGNEGNPIY
TRBJ2-3,TRBV9,13,ASSVVGGNTDTQY
TRBJ1-3,TRBV6-6,13,ASSYSRESRNTIY